What follows are 14 T cell receptor beta chains derived from one specimen sequenced in a study of identical twins. A single record per CDR3 protein comes from TCRdb applying MiXCR to the 5' RACE reads. Of around 1.7 million distinct CDR3 sequences in the sample, roughly 35% are singletons; the top ten hold approximately 0.25%. The sample taken for sequencing was cord blood. The receptor source for this set is a newborn girl in good health.

This clonotype was found many times. The chain links TRBV6-5 to TRBJ1-2; tentative D call: TRBD1 (6 bases). The CDR3 contains 13 residues. V was pared by 10 bases and J by 3 bases, with 15 bases between. Per germline, CDR1 MNHEY and CDR2 SVGAGI. CDR3 coding DNA: TGTGCCACCCTCCACTCAGGGGACTATGGCTACACCTTC. Translation gives CATLHSGDYGYTF.

V is TRBV14 and J is TRBJ2-5, with 9 bases fitting TRBD2. CDR1 is SGHDN and CDR2 is FVKESK in the germline V gene. The CDR3 consists of 17 residues. With 1 base clipped from V and 0 bases from J, the junction kept 6 bases outside the gene matches. CDR3 sequence (DNA): TGTGCCAGCAGCCAAGGATCCAGACTAGCGGACCAAGAGACCCAGTACTTC. Translated, it gives CASSQGSRLADQETQYF.

This sequence joins TRBV6-8 and TRBJ2-1; 13 nucleotides match TRBD2. V lost 0 bases, J lost 1 base, and 9 bases stayed unmatched. The CDR3 consists of 20 residues. CDR1 and CDR2 from the germline V gene are MNHGY and SAAAGT. The CDR3 region is CASSYSRTSGGGPSYNEQFF. CDR3 in DNA: TGTGCCAGCAGTTACTCGAGAACTAGCGGGGGGGGGCCGTCCTACAATGAGCAGTTCTTC.

The rearrangement uses TRBV4-2 and TRBJ1-1; unclear D gene. This CDR3 spans 15 amino acids. The V and J ends lost 1 base and 1 base respectively, with 10 bases between them. CDR1 LGHNA and CDR2 YNFKEQ come from the germline V gene. The CDR3 sequence is CASSQATPPNTEAFF. As DNA, the CDR3 is TGTGCCAGCAGCCAAGCTACCCCCCCGAACACTGAAGCTTTCTTT.

The chain uses TRBV6-1 and TRBJ1-2; D is possibly TRBD1 (6 bases). The length of the CDR3 is 13 residues. The germline gives CDR1 MNHNS, CDR2 SASEGT. Between the trimmed V and J ends, which lost 5 bases and 4 bases, there was a span of 11 bases. The CDR3 loop is CASSRQARYGYTF. The DNA of the CDR3 is TGTGCCAGCAGTCGACAGGCTCGCTATGGCTACACCTTC.

In this sample, this clonotype turned up a few times. This chain links TRBV3-1 with TRBJ2-7; maybe TRBD2 (6 bases). This CDR3 is built from 13 residues. The V gene's germline CDR1 is LGHDT and CDR2 YNNKEL (reference sequence). Deletions cut 2 bases from V and 2 bases from J, with 7 bases between. The DNA of the CDR3 is TGTGCCAGCAGCCAACCGGGGGCCTACGAGCAGTACTTC. Amino acids: CASSQPGAYEQYF.

The gene calls are TRBV12-3 or TRBV12-4 and TRBJ2-3; TRBD2 matches at 14 bases. This CDR3 is 18 amino acids long. Unmatched junction bases numbered 8, after V lost 4 bases and J lost 2 bases. The DNA for the CDR3 is TGTGCCAGCAGTTCCGGGACTAGCGGGAGTTTTCCCACAGATACGCAGTATTTT. It yields the protein CASSSGTSGSFPTDTQYF.

This clonotype was seen more than once but under ten times. The V and J genes are TRBV13 and TRBJ2-5; TRBD1 aligns across 8 bases. The germline CDR1 and CDR2 sequences are PRHDT and FYEKMQ (reference sequence). This CDR3 spans 16 amino acids. The trim removed 3 bases at V and 11 bases at J, leaving 17 bases unmatched. This chain's CDR3 is CASSFTGTGPVGEQYF. The CDR3 DNA sequence: TGTGCCAGCAGCTTTACCGGGACAGGTCCCGTAGGGGAGCAGTACTTC.

This clonotype occurred many times. The rearrangement uses TRBV27 and TRBJ2-5; D remains unclear. Per the germline V gene, CDR1 is MNHEY and CDR2 is SMNVEV (reference sequence). The CDR3 runs 15 residues. Trimming cost V 5 bases and J 5 bases, with 18 bases left between them. The CDR3 region has the DNA TGTGCCAGCAGTCCCAACTACCGCAGCGAGGAGACCCAGTACTTC. It codes for CASSPNYRSEETQYF.

J is TRBJ1-1 and V is TRBV11-2; unclear D gene. Germline loops: CDR1 SGHAT, CDR2 FQNNGV. The CDR3 consists of 13 residues. V was cut by 10 bases and J by 1 base, with 13 bases left in between. CDR3 DNA sequence: TGTGCCACCGCGGGGAGGACGAACACTGAAGCTTTCTTT. Protein sequence: CATAGRTNTEAFF.

This clonotype was seen only a few times. The rearrangement joins TRBV27 to TRBJ1-5; D perhaps matches TRBD1 (5 bases). CDR3 length: 13 residues. The V end lost 6 bases, the J end lost 6 bases, and 12 bases lay between the germline ends. CDR1 and CDR2 from the germline V gene are MNHEY and SMNVEV (reference sequence). The CDR3 DNA reads TGTGCCAGCAGCTTAATGGGGGGTCAGCCCCAGCATTTT. The encoded protein is CASSLMGGQPQHF.

The chain has TRBV7-2 and TRBJ2-1, with 12 positions matching TRBD2. Germline lookup yields CDR1 SGHTA and CDR2 FQGNSA. The CDR3 consists of 18 residues. V lost 6 bases, J lost 6 bases, and 15 bases stayed unmatched. The CDR3 DNA sequence: TGTGCCAGCAGGAGCGGGGCGAGACTAGCGGGAGTCAGCAATGAGCAGTTCTTC. This encodes CASRSGARLAGVSNEQFF. The complete variable domain, with remaining parts taken from reference TRBV7-2 and TRBJ2-1, reads GAGVSQSPSNKVTEKGKDVELRCDPISGHTALYWYRQSLGQGLEFLIYFQGNSAPDKSGLPSDRFSAERTGGSVSTLTIQRTQQEDSAVYLCASRSGARLAGVSNEQFFGPGTRLTVL.

This clonotype was counted between two and nine times. The chain has TRBV25-1 and TRBJ2-2, with D possibly TRBD1 on 6 matching bases. The CDR3 has 13 amino acids. Between the trimmed V and J ends, which lost 8 bases and 2 bases, there was a span of 9 bases. Germline V gene lookup returns CDR1 MGHDK and CDR2 SYGVNS. The CDR3 spells CASQGFNTGELFF. The CDR3 nucleotides read TGTGCCAGCCAGGGGTTTAACACCGGGGAGCTGTTTTTT.

V gene TRBV12-3 or TRBV12-4 combines with J gene TRBJ2-7; D unclear. The CDR3 length is 14 residues. Deletions cut 3 bases from V and 2 bases from J, with 11 bases between. Here the CDR3 reads CASSFGQPPYEQYF. The CDR3 DNA reads as TGTGCCAGCAGTTTCGGGCAGCCTCCCTACGAGCAGTACTTC.